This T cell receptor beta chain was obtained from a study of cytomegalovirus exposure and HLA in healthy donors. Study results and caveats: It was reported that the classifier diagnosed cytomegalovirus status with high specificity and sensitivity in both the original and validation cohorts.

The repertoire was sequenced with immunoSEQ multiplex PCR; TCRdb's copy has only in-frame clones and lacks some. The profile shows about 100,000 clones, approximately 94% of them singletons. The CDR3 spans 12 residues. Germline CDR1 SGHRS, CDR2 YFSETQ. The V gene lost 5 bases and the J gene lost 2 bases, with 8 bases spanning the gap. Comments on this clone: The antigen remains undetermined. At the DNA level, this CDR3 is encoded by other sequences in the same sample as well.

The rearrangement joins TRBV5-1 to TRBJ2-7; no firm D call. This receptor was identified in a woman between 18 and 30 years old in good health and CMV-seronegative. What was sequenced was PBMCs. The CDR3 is CASSSQAYEQYF. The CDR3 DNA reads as TGCGCCAGCAGTTCCCAGGCCTACGAGCAGTACTTC.